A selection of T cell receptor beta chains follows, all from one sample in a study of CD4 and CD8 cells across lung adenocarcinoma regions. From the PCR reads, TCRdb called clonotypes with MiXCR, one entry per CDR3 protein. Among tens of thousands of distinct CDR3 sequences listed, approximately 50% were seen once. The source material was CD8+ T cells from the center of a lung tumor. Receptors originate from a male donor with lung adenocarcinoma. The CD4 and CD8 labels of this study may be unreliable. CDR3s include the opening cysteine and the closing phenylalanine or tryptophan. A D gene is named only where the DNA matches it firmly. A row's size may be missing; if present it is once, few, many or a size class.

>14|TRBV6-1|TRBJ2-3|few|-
TGTGCGGGCAGCGAGGCTGTGGGGACAGATACGCAGTATTTT
CAGSEAVGTDTQYF
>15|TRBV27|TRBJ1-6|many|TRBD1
TGTGCCAGCAGTGGAGGGACAGGGGGCGGTTCACCCCTCCACTTT
CASSGGTGGGSPLHF
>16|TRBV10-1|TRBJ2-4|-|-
TGCGCGAGCCGCGGCCCGGGCGTGGGGACCACAAACACGCAGTACTTC
CASRGPGVGTTNTQYF
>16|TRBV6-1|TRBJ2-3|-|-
TGTGCCAGCACGGGAAGGGGCAGCCGAAGCACAGAGACCCAGTATTTT
CASTGRGSRSTETQYF
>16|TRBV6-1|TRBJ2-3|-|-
TGTGCCAGCAGCGAATCGGGGCCAGGAGTTAGGGATACGCAGTATTTC
CASSESGPGVRDTQYF
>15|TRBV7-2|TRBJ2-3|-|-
TGTGCCAGCAGCTTGTACGGGGCCCAGGGAGATACGCAGTATTTT
CASSLYGAQGDTQYF
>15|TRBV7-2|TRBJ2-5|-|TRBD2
TGTGCCAGCAGTCGACTAGCGGGGGGACAAGAGACCCAGTACTTC
CASSRLAGGQETQYF
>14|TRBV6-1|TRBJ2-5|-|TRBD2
TGTGGCGGGAGTGCACCCCCGGGCTACTACACCCAGTACTTC
CGGSAPPGYYTQYF
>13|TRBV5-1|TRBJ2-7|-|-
TGCGCCAGCAGCTTGGGGGGAGTCGGCGAGCAGTACTTC
CASSLGGVGEQYF
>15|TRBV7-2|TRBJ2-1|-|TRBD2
TGTGCCAGCAGCTTGGGGACTAGCGGCCACAATGAGCAGTTCTTC
CASSLGTSGHNEQFF
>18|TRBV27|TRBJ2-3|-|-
TGTGCCAGCAGTTTAAGCCGGACGGGAATAGGGGCCAAAGATACGCAGTATTTT
CASSLSRTGIGAKDTQYF
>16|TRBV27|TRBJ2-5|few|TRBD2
TGTGCCAGCAGTTCCGCCGGGAGCGGGGTCCAAGAGACCCAGTACTTC
CASSSAGSGVQETQYF
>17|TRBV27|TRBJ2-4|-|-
TGTGCCAGCAGTCTCGCTTTGGGGCTGGGATCCAAAAACACGCAGTACTTC
CASSLALGLGSKNTQYF
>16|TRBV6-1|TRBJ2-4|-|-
TGTGCCAGCAGTGAAGCCGGGACATGGGTTAAAAACATTCAGTACTTC
CASSEAGTWVKNIQYF
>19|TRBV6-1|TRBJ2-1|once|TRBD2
TGTGCCAGCAGTGAAGCGGGGCTAGCGGGAGGTGGCTCCTACAATGAGCAGTTCTTC
CASSEAGLAGGGSYNEQFF
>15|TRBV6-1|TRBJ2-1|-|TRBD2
TGTGCCAGCAGTGCCGGAGTAGCGGGAGAAGATGAGCAGTTCTTC
CASSAGVAGEDEQFF
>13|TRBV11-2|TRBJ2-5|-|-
TGTGCCAGCAGCGCAAGATACCAAGAGACCCAGTACTTC
CASSARYQETQYF
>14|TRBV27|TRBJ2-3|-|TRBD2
TGTGCGGGCGGGGGGGCGGGAGGGGCAGAGACGCAGTATTTT
CAGGGAGGAETQYF
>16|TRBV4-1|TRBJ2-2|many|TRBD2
TGCGCCAGCAGCCTGTCTAGCGGGAGGGCGTCCGGGGAGCTGTTTTTT
CASSLSSGRASGELFF
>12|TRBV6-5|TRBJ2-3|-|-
TGTGCCAGCAGTTACAGGGGCGAGGCGCTGTATTTT
CASSYRGEALYF
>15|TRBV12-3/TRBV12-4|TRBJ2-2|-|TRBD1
TGTGCCAGCAGTGACAGGGACCAGAACACCGGGGAGCTGTTTTTT
CASSDRDQNTGELFF
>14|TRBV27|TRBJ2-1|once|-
TGTGCCAGCAGTCTCCGTCCCTCCGCCGATGAGCAGTTCTTC
CASSLRPSADEQFF
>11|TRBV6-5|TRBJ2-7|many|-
TGTGCCAGCAGTTACTTGGGAGAGCAGTACTTC
CASSYLGEQYF
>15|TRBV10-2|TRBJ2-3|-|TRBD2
TGCGCCAGCAGCCGACTAGCGGGAGGGACAGATACGCAGTATTTT
CASSRLAGGTDTQYF
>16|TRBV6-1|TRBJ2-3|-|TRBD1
TGTGCCAGCAACCCGAGGGGGCCGCGAGCCAAAGATACGCAGTACTTT
CASNPRGPRAKDTQYF
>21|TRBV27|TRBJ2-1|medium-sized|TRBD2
TGTGCCAGCAGTTCCCCAACGGGGTCGGGACTAGCGGGAGGGACCTACAATGAGCAGTTCTTC
CASSSPTGSGLAGGTYNEQFF
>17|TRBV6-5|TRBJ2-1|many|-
TGTGCCAGCAGTTACGACTCCGGGACTCGGATAGACAATGAGCAGTTCTTC
CASSYDSGTRIDNEQFF
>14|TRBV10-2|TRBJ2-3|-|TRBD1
TGCGGCGGCAGGGGGCGAGGGCCCACAAACACGCAGTACTTT
CGGRGRGPTNTQYF
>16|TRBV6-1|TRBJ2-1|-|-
TGTGCCAGCAGGGAAACGTGGACTGGCAGGACCGATACGCAGTTCTTT
CASRETWTGRTDTQFF
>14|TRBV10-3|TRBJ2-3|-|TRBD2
TGTGCGGTGAGCGGGGGACGAGACCCAGATACGCAGTATTTC
CAVSGGRDPDTQYF
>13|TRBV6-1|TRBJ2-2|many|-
TGTGCCAGCAGACTATCGAACACCGGGGAGCTGTTTTTT
CASRLSNTGELFF
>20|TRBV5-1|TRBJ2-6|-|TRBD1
TGCGCCAGCAGCTTGCGCCCCGGGACAGGGGGCCCGACTGGGGCCAACGTCCTGACTTTC
CASSLRPGTGGPTGANVLTF
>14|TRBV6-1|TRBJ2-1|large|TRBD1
TGTGCCAGCAGGGGACAGGGGGCGCGGGATGAGCAGTTCTTC
CASRGQGARDEQFF
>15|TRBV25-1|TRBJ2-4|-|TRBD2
TGTGGCAGCAGCGGGGGCCGGGGGGCCCCAGATACTCAGTACTTC
CGSSGGRGAPDTQYF
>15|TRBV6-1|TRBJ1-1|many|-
TGTGCCAGCAGCGGGTCCCCCGCCGCCTACACTGAAGCTTTCTTT
CASSGSPAAYTEAFF
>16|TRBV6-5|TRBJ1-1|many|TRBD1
TGTGCCAGCAGTTCGCCCACTCTCGGGACAGGCATTGAAGCTTTCTTT
CASSSPTLGTGIEAFF
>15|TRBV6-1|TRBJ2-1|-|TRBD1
TGTGCCAGCTCAATAACAGGGGGCTCCTACAATGAGCAGTTCTTC
CASSITGGSYNEQFF
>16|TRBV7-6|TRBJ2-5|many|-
TGTGCCAGCAGCTTAACGGGAACAGGCTATGAAGAGACCCAGTACTTC
CASSLTGTGYEETQYF
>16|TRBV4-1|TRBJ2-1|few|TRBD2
TGCGCCAGCAGCCAAGCGAGACTAGCGTATCCCTACGAGCAGTTCTTC
CASSQARLAYPYEQFF
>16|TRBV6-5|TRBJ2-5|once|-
TGTGCCAGCAGTTACTCGATGTCGGGGGCGGGCGGGGCCCTGTATTTC
CASSYSMSGAGGALYF
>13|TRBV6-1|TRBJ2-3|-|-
TGTGCCAGCAGACAACGTGCCAAAGATACTCAGTATTTC
CASRQRAKDTQYF
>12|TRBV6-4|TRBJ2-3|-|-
TGTGCCAGCCGAAGAGCGGTAAATACGCAGTATTTT
CASRRAVNTQYF
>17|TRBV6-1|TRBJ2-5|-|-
TGTGCCAGCAGTGAGGGGTGGGGGGGCCGGGAGACAGATACCCAGTACTTC
CASSEGWGGRETDTQYF
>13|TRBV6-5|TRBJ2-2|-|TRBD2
TGTGCCAGCAGTTATCTCGGGAGCGGGGCCCAGTTTTTC
CASSYLGSGAQFF
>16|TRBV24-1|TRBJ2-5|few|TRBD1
TGTGCCACCAGTGCTCAAAGACAGGGGGCCTTGGAGACCCAGTACTTC
CATSAQRQGALETQYF
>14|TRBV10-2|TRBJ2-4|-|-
TGCGCCAGCAGCGTGTGGTGGGACCAAAACATTCAGTACTTC
CASSVWWDQNIQYF
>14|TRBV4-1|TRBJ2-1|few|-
TGCGCCAGCAGACCTCGAACAGGGTATGACGAGCAGTTCTTC
CASRPRTGYDEQFF
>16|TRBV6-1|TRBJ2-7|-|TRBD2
TGTGCCAGCCGTGAAGCGGGGCTGGGAGCTGAGGATACGCAGTACTTC
CASREAGLGAEDTQYF
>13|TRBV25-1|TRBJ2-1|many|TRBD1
TGTGCCAGCAGCTCAGACAGGGCCAATGAGCAGTTCTTC
CASSSDRANEQFF
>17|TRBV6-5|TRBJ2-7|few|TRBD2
TGTGCCAGCAGTTACTCCGGGGCTAGCGGGAGGGCCTACGAGCAGTACTTC
CASSYSGASGRAYEQYF
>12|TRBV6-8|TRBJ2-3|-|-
TGTGCCCAGGCAGTGAGCACAGGGAAGCAGTATTTT
CAQAVSTGKQYF